The 22 T cell receptor beta chains given below trace back to one sample, sequenced in a study of CD8+ T cells in alopecia areata. Isolated RNA was reverse transcribed into cDNA used as the sequencing template. Data came from immunoSEQ multiplex PCR; TCRdb stores just in-frame clones and leaves some out. Here the sample spans around 210,000 clones, around three fifths being singletons. The treatment denotes: oral pan-JAK inhibitor, 5-10 mg twice daily. Sample: CD4+ T cells sorted from blood, taken at week 4, from a patient treated with tofacitinib. These receptors were taken from a human donor with alopecia areata.

The V and J genes are TRBV29-1 and TRBJ2-1, with D possibly matching TRBD2 (5 bases). The germline V gene encodes CDR1 SQVTM and CDR2 ANQGSEA. The CDR3 spans 10 residues. V was pared by 7 bases and J by 6 bases, with 7 bases between. The CDR3 here is CSAEGNEQFF. Here the CDR3 DNA reads TGCAGCGCCGAGGGCAATGAGCAGTTCTTC.

The chain uses TRBV23-1 and TRBJ2-7; 9 bases are shared with TRBD2. TRBV23-1 is an ORF, and what it does is uncertain. V lost 6 bases and J lost 4; bases outside the gene matches: 7. The CDR3 has 14 amino acids. The CDR3 DNA reads as TGCGCCAGCAGCTCCGGGCTAGCGGGGTACGAGCAGTACTTC. Protein product: CASSSGLAGYEQYF.

The DNA of the CDR3 is TGTGCCTCAATCTCGCAGGGGGCCACGGGTTCACCCCTCCACTTT. Its translation is CASISQGATGSPLHF. The chain uses TRBV30 and TRBJ1-6; 8 bases are shared with TRBD1. Germline CDR1 reads GTSNPN; CDR2 reads SVGIG (reference sequence). V dropped 7 bases and J dropped 9; count of bases not matched to a gene: 14. This CDR3 contains 15 residues.

V and J are TRBV11-2 and TRBJ1-1; 9 bases are a match to TRBD1. V lost 5 bases, J lost 4 bases, and 5 bases stayed unmatched. Germline loops: CDR1 SGHAT, CDR2 FQNNGV. The length of the CDR3 is 14 residues. As DNA, the CDR3 is TGTGCCAGCAGCCTAGGACAGGGGAGCACTGAAGCTTTCTTT. This translates into CASSLGQGSTEAFF.

The genes are TRBV29-1 and TRBJ2-3, with D perhaps TRBD2 (5 bases). The CDR3 runs 14 residues. With 5 bases removed from V and 1 base from J, the gap between germline ends came to 13 bases. Germline V CDR1 and CDR2: SQVTM, ANQGSEA. CDR3 sequence (DNA): TGCAGCGTTTCTCCTGTCGGGGGCACAGATACGCAGTATTTT. It is translated as CSVSPVGGTDTQYF.

A few counts support this clone. The rearrangement links TRBV21-1 to TRBJ2-5. TRBV21-1 corresponds to a pseudogene. The CDR3 totals 16 residues. DNA for the CDR3: TGTGCCAGCAGCAAAAGTAAGGGACCGAGACAAGAGACCCAGTACTTC. Protein sequence: CASSKSKGPRQETQYF.

CDR3 nucleotides: TGTGCCAGCAGCGTAGGACCAGTAAGCACAGATACGCAGTATTTT. This sequence encodes CASSVGPVSTDTQYF. The rearrangement links TRBV9 to TRBJ2-3; D gene unclear. There are 15 residues in the CDR3. V was pared by 0 bases and J by 0 bases, with 8 bases between. Per germline, CDR1 SGDLS and CDR2 YYNGEE.

V usage is TRBV10-3 and J usage is TRBJ1-5; D unclear. CDR1 is ENHRY and CDR2 is SYGVKD in the germline V gene. The CDR3 consists of 13 residues. With 4 bases removed from V and 2 bases from J, the gap between germline ends came to 6 bases. The CDR3 region is CAISANGNQPQHF. The CDR3 DNA reads as TGTGCCATCAGTGCTAATGGCAATCAGCCCCAGCATTTT.

The chain recombines TRBV30 with TRBJ2-2; D possibly corresponds to TRBD1 (6 bases). V dropped 1 base and J dropped 6 bases, with 9 bases sitting between them. This CDR3 comprises 13 residues. CDR1 GTSNPN and CDR2 SVGIG come from the germline V gene (reference sequence). The CDR3 region has the DNA TGTGCCTGGAGTGAGGGGGTGGCCGGGGAGCTGTTTTTT. It translates to CAWSEGVAGELFF.

V gene TRBV2 combines with J gene TRBJ2-5; D assignment may be TRBD1 or TRBD2 (5 bases each). The V end lost 6 bases, the J end lost 1 base, and 9 bases lay between the germline ends. The CDR3 is made up of 13 amino acids. Germline-derived CDR1 and CDR2 are SNHLY and FYNNEI. CDR3 nucleotide sequence: TGTGCCAGCAGGCCCGGGGCCCAAGAGACCCAGTACTTC. Translation: CASRPGAQETQYF.

V and J are TRBV15 and TRBJ1-6; no clear D. Trimming pared 0 bases from V and 3 bases from J, leaving 12 bases between. Looked up from germline, CDR1 is LNHNV and CDR2 is YYDKDF (reference sequence). This CDR3 comprises 17 residues. This chain's CDR3 is CATSRDRVGNYNSPLHF. In DNA, the CDR3 is TGTGCCACCAGCAGAGATCGGGTAGGGAACTATAATTCACCCCTCCACTTT.

The gene calls are TRBV29-1 and TRBJ2-7, with 12 bases that match TRBD1. Germline V gives CDR1 SQVTM, CDR2 ANQGSEA. The ends lost 1 base at V and 5 bases at J; junction bases unmatched: 6. There are 15 residues in the CDR3. Here the CDR3 DNA reads TGCAGCGTTGAAGTAACCGGGACAGGGGGCGACGAGCAGTACTTC. This encodes CSVEVTGTGGDEQYF.

In its sample, this clone was seen a few times. V gene TRBV30 combines with J gene TRBJ1-6; D remains unclear. Germline values: CDR1 GTSNPN, CDR2 SVGIG (reference sequence). V lost 4 bases to trimming and J lost 9 bases, with 19 bases between them. The CDR3 is 15 amino acids. The CDR3 sequence: CAWNKAYLLGSPLHF. In DNA, the CDR3 is TGTGCCTGGAACAAGGCCTACCTACTGGGTTCACCCCTCCACTTT.

The chain combines TRBV7-8 with TRBJ2-2, with D possibly being TRBD2 (5 bases). V shed 5 bases and J shed 6 bases, with 13 bases lying between them. The CDR3 contains 14 residues. CDR1 and CDR2 from the germline V gene are SGHVS and FQNEAQ. The CDR3 DNA follows: TGTGCCAGCAGCCCCCGACGGGGTCCCGGGGAGCTGTTTTTT. This codes for CASSPRRGPGELFF. The whole variable domain, filled in from reference TRBV7-8 and TRBJ2-2, reads GAGVSQSPRYKVAKRGQDVALRCDPISGHVSLFWYQQALGQGPEFLTYFQNEAQLDKSGLPSDRFFAERPEGSVSTLKIQRTQQEDSAVYLCASSPRRGPGELFFGEGSRLTVL.

The rearrangement joins TRBV7-9 to TRBJ2-1; tentatively, D is TRBD1 (5 bases). V gave up 4 bases and J gave up 9 bases, with 7 bases separating them. The CDR3 contains 11 residues. Per the germline V gene, CDR1 is SEHNR and CDR2 is FQNEAQ (reference sequence). This CDR3 reads CASSSGSEQFF. The CDR3 DNA follows: TGTGCCAGCAGCTCAGGGTCTGAGCAGTTCTTC.

The chain carries TRBV29-1 and TRBJ2-5; no reliable D call. Trimming shortened V by 7 bases and J by 4 bases, and 13 bases separated the two germline ends. This CDR3 has 12 residues. The germline gives CDR1 SQVTM, CDR2 ANQGSEA. The CDR3 loop is CSAGARPETQYF. CDR3 nucleotide sequence: TGCAGCGCCGGCGCCAGGCCAGAGACCCAGTACTTC.

The rearrangement links TRBV10-3 to TRBJ2-3; TRBD2 matches 12 bases. This CDR3 has 14 residues. Germline CDR1 and CDR2: ENHRY and SYGVKD. After removal of 10 bases from V and 1 base from J, the junction contained 3 bases not matched to a gene. In DNA, the CDR3 is TGTGCCACTCTAGCGGGGGGGCGCACAGATACGCAGTATTTT. It encodes CATLAGGRTDTQYF.

This chain connects TRBV4-1 to TRBJ1-2; no reliable D call. The ends were cut back, 6 bases at V and 7 bases at J, with 12 bases in the middle. CDR3 length: 12 residues. Germline V CDR1 and CDR2: MGHRA, YSYEKL. This chain's CDR3 is CASREGPSGYTF. Here the CDR3 DNA reads TGCGCCAGCAGAGAAGGGCCGTCTGGCTACACCTTC.

The sample holds a few counts of this clone. Other DNA sequences in the sample encode the same CDR3. This rearrangement joins TRBV30 to TRBJ1-3; D call uncertain. The germline CDR1 and CDR2 sequences are GTSNPN and SVGIG (reference sequence). V was shortened by 0 bases and J by 4 bases, with 4 bases between the two germline ends. The length of the CDR3 is 12 residues. Written as DNA, the CDR3 is TGTGCCTGGAGTGTAGGAGGAAACACCATATATTTT. Translation gives CAWSVGGNTIYF.

The rearrangement uses TRBV6-6 and TRBJ1-3; D unresolved. Germline V gene sequence: CDR1 MNHNY, CDR2 SVGAGI (reference sequence). The CDR3 is 10 amino acids. V gave up 6 bases and J gave up 5 bases, with 2 bases separating them. The CDR3 bases are TGTGCCAGCAGGAGAAACACCATATATTTT. This codes for CASRRNTIYF.

The chain uses TRBV7-9 and TRBJ2-1; D is possibly TRBD1 (6 bases). CDR1 SEHNR and CDR2 FQNEAQ come from the germline V gene (reference sequence). Trimming left V 0 bases short and J 7 bases short, with 10 bases between. The length of the CDR3 is 14 residues. CDR3 coding DNA: TGTGCCAGCAGCTTAGCGGGGGCCCGTAATGAGCAGTTCTTC. Translation: CASSLAGARNEQFF.

The chain is built from TRBV2 and TRBJ2-6; D gene ambiguous. The length of the CDR3 is 14 residues. Per germline, CDR1 SNHLY and CDR2 FYNNEI. V was clipped by 5 bases and J by 0 bases, with 5 bases between them. CDR3 protein: CASSPYSGANVLTF. In DNA form, the CDR3 reads TGTGCCAGCAGTCCGTACTCTGGGGCCAACGTCCTGACTTTC. The entire variable domain, with the rest obtained from reference TRBV2 and TRBJ2-6, is as follows: EPEVTQTPSHQVTQMGQEVILRCVPISNHLYFYWYRQILGQKVEFLVSFYNNEISEKSEIFDDQFSVERPDGSNFTLKIRSTKLEDSAMYFCASSPYSGANVLTFGAGSRLTVL.